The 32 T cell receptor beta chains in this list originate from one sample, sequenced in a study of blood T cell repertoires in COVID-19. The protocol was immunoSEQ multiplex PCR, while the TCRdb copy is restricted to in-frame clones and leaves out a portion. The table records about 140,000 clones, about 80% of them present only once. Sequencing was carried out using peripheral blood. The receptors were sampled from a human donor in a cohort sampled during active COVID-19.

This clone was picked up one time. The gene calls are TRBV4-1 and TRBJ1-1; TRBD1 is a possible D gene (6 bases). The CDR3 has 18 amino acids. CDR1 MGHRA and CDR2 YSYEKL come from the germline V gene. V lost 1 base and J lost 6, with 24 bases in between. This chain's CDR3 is CASSQGGRGFNLMAEAFF. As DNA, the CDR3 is TGCGCCAGCAGCCAAGGGGGCAGGGGTTTCAACCTAATGGCTGAAGCTTTCTTT.

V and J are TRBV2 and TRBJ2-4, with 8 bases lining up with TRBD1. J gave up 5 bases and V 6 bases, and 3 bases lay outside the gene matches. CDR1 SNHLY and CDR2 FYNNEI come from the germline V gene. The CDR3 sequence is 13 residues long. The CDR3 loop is CASRKTGENIQYF. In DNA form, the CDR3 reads TGTGCCAGCAGAAAGACAGGGGAAAACATTCAGTACTTC.

The CDR3 DNA reads as TGTGCCAGCAGCCGAGGCAGTCCCTCCTACGAGCAGTACTTC. This codes for CASSRGSPSYEQYF. The rearrangement links TRBV3-1 (or the pseudogene TRBV3-2) to TRBJ2-7; D ambiguous. The CDR3 is made up of 14 amino acids. V lost 4 bases and J 0 bases, leaving 10 bases between the germline ends. The germline CDR1 and CDR2 sequences are LGHDT and YNNKEL (reference sequence).

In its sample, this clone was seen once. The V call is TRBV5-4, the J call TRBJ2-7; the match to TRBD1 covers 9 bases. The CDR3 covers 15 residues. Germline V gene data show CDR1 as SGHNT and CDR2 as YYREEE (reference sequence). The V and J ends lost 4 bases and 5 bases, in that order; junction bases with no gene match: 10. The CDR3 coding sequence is TGTGCCAGCAGCCCCGGGGGGACAGGGAGCAACGAGCAGTACTTC. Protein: CASSPGGTGSNEQYF.

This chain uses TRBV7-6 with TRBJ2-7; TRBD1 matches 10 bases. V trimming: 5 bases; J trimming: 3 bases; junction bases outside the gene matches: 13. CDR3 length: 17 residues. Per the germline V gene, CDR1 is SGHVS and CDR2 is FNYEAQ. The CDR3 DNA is TGTGCCAGCAGCAACCCCCGGACAGGGGGAAAGGTCTACGAGCAGTACTTC. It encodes CASSNPRTGGKVYEQYF. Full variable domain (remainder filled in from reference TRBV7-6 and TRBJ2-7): GAGVSQSPRYKVTKRGQDVALRCDPISGHVSLYWYRQALGQGPEFLTYFNYEAQQDKSGLPNDRFSAERPEGSISTLTIQRTEQRDSAMYRCASSNPRTGGKVYEQYFGPGTRLTVT.

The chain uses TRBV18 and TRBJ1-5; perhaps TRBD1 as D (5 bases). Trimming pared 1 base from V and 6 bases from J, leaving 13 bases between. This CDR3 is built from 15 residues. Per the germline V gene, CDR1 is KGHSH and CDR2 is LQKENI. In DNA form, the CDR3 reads TGTGCCAGCTCACCACAAGGGGAGGAAGGTCAGCCCCAGCATTTT. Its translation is CASSPQGEEGQPQHF.

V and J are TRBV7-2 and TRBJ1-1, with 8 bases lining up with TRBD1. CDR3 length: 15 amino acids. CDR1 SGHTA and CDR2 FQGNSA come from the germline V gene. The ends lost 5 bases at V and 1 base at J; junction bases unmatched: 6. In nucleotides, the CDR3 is TGTGCCAGCAGCGTCGCCGGGACAGGGAACACTGAAGCTTTCTTT. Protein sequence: CASSVAGTGNTEAFF.

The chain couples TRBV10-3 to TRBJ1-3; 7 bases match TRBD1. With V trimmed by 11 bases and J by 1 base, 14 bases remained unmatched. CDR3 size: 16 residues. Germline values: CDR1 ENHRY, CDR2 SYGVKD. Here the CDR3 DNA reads TGTGCCGCTGGGACAGAGGGCCGATCTTCTGGAAACACCATATATTTT. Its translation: CAAGTEGRSSGNTIYF.

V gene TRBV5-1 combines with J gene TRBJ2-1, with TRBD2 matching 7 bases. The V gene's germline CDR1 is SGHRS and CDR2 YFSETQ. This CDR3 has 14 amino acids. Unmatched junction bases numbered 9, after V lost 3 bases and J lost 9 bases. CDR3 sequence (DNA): TGCGCCAGCAGCTCCGCTAGCGGTGTCGGTGAGCAGTTCTTC. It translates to CASSSASGVGEQFF.

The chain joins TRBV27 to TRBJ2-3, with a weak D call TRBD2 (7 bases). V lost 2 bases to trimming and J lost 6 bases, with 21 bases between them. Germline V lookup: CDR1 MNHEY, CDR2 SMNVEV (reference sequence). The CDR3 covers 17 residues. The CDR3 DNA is TGTGCCAGCAGTTTAGGGCGGGCGGGGGCTCCTCCGGATACGCAGTATTTT. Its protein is CASSLGRAGAPPDTQYF.

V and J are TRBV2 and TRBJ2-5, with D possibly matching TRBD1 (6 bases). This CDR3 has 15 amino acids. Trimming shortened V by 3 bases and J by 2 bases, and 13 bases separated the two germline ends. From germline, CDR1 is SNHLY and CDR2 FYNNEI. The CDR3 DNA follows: TGTGCCAGCAGTGACAACACCGGGACACAAGAGACCCAGTACTTC. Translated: CASSDNTGTQETQYF.

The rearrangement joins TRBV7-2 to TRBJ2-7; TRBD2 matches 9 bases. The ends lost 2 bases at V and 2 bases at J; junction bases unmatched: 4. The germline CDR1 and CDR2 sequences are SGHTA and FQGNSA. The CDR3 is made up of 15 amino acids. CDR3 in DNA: TGTGCCAGCAGCTTACGGAGCGGGGGGCCCTACGAGCAGTACTTC. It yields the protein CASSLRSGGPYEQYF.

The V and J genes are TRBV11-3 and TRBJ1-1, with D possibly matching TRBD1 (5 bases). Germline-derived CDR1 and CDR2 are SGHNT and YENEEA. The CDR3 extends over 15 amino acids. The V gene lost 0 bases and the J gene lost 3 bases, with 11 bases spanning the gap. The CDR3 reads CASSLESGKDTEAFF. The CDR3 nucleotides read TGTGCCAGCAGCTTAGAATCAGGGAAGGACACTGAAGCTTTCTTT.

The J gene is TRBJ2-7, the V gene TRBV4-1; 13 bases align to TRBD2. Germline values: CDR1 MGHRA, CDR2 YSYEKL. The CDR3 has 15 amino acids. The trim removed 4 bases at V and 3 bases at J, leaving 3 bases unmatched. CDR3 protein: CASSRGTSGDYEQYF. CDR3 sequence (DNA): TGCGCCAGCAGCCGAGGGACTAGCGGGGACTACGAGCAGTACTTC.

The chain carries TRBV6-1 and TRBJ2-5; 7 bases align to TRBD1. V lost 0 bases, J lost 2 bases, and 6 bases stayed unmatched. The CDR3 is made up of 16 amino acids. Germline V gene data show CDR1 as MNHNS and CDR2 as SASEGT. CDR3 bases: TGTGCCAGCAGTGAAGCGCCGGGGACAGAACAAGAGACCCAGTACTTC. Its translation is CASSEAPGTEQETQYF.

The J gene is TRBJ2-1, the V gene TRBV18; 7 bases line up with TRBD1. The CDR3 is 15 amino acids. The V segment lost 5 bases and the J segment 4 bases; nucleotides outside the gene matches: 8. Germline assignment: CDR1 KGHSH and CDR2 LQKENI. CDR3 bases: TGTGCCAGCTCATCTCGAGACAGGGTGTACAATGAGCAGTTCTTC. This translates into CASSSRDRVYNEQFF. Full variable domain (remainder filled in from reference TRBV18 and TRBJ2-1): NAGVMQNPRHLVRRRGQEARLRCSPMKGHSHVYWYRQLPEEGLKFMVYLQKENIIDESGMPKERFSAEFPKEGPSILRIQQVVRGDSAAYFCASSSRDRVYNEQFFGPGTRLTVL.

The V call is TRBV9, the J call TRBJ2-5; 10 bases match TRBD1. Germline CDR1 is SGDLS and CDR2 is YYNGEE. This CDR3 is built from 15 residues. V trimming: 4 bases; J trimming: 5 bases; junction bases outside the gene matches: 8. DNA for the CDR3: TGTGCCAGCAGCAAACCGACAGGGGGCGGGGAGACCCAGTACTTC. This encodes CASSKPTGGGETQYF.

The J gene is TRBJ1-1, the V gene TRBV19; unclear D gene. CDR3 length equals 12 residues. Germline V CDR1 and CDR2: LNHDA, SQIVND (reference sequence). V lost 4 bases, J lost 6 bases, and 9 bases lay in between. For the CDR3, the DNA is TGTGCCAGTAGTAAACAAAACGCTGAAGCTTTCTTT. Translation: CASSKQNAEAFF. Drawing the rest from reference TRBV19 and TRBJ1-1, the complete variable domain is DGGITQSPKYLFRKEGQNVTLSCEQNLNHDAMYWYRQDPGQGLRLIYYSQIVNDFQKGDIAEGYSVSREKKESFPLTVTSAQKNPTAFYLCASSKQNAEAFFGQGTRLTVV.

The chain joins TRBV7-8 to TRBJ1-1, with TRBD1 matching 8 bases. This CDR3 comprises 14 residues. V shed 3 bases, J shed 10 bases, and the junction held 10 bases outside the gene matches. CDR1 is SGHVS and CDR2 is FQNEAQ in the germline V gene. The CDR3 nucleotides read TGTGCCAGCAGCTTTGGACAGGGATTGTTCGCAGCTTTCTTT. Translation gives CASSFGQGLFAAFF.

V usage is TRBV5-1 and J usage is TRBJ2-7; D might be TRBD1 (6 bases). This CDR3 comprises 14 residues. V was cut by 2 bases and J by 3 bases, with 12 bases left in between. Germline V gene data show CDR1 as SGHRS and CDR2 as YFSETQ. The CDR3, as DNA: TGCGCCAGCAGCTTAAAGGACAGTCTCTACGAGCAGTACTTC. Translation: CASSLKDSLYEQYF.

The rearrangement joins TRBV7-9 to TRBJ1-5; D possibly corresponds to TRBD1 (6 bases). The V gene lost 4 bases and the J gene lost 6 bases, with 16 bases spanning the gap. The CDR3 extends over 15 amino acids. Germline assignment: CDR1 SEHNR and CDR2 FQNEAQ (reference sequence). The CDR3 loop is CASSSGTLGGQPQHF. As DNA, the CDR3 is TGTGCCAGCAGCTCCGGGACACTTGGCGGTCAGCCCCAGCATTTT.

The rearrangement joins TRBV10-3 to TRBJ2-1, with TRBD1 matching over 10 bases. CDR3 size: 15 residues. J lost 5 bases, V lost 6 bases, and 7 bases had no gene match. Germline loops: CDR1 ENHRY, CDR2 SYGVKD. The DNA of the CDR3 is TGTGCCATCAGCCGGGACAGGGGTCAGGACAATGAGCAGTTCTTC. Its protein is CAISRDRGQDNEQFF.

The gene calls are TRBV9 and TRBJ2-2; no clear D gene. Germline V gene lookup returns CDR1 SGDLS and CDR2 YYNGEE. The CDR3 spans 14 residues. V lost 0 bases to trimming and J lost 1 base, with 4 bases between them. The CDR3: CASSVAKNTGELFF. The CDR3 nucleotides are TGTGCCAGCAGCGTAGCCAAGAACACCGGGGAGCTGTTTTTT.

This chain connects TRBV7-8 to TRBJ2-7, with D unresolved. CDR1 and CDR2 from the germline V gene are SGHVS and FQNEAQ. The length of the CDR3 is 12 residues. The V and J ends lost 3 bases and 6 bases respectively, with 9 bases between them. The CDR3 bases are TGTGCCAGCAGCTTCGTAGTTACCGAGCAGTACTTC. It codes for CASSFVVTEQYF. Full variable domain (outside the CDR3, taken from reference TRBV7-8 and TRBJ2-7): GAGVSQSPRYKVAKRGQDVALRCDPISGHVSLFWYQQALGQGPEFLTYFQNEAQLDKSGLPSDRFFAERPEGSVSTLKIQRTQQEDSAVYLCASSFVVTEQYFGPGTRLTVT.

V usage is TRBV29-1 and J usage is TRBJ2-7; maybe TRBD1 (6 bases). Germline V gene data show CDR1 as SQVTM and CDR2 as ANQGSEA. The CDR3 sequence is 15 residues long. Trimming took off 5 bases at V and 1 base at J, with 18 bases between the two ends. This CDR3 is CSVKTDRTRSYEQYF. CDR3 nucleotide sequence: TGCAGCGTTAAAACCGACAGGACGAGGTCCTACGAGCAGTACTTC.

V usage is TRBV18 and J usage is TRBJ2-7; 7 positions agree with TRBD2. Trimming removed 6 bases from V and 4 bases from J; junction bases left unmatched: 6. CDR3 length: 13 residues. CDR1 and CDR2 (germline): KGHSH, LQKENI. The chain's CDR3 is CASSLGGDYEQYF. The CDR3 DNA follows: TGTGCCAGCTCTCTGGGGGGGGATTACGAGCAGTACTTC.

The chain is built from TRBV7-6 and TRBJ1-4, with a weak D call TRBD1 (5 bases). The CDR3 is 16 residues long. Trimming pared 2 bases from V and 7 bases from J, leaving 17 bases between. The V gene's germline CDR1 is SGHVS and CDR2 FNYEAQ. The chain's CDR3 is CASSLRTAGGSEKLFF. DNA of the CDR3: TGTGCCAGCAGCTTAAGGACCGCCGGGGGAAGTGAAAAACTGTTTTTT.

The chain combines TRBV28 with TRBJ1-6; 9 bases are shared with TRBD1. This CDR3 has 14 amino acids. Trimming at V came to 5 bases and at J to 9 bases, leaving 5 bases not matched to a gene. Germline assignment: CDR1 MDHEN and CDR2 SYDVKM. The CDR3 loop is CASSLGQGVSPLHF. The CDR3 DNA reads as TGTGCCAGCAGTCTGGGACAGGGAGTTTCACCCCTCCACTTT.

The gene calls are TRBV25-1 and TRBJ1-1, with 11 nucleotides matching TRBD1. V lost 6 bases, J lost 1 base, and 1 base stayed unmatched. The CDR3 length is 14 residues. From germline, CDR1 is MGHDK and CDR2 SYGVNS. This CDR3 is CASRGTGGNTEAFF. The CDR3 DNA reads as TGTGCCAGCAGGGGGACAGGGGGGAACACTGAAGCTTTCTTT.

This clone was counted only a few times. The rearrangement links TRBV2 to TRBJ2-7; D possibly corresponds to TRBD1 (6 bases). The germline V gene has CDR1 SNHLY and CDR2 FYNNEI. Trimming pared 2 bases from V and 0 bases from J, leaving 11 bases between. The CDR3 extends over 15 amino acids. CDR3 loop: CASSERRGYSYEQYF. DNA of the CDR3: TGTGCCAGCAGTGAACGCAGGGGCTACTCCTACGAGCAGTACTTC. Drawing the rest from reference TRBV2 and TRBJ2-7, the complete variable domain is EPEVTQTPSHQVTQMGQEVILRCVPISNHLYFYWYRQILGQKVEFLVSFYNNEISEKSEIFDDQFSVERPDGSNFTLKIRSTKLEDSAMYFCASSERRGYSYEQYFGPGTRLTVT.

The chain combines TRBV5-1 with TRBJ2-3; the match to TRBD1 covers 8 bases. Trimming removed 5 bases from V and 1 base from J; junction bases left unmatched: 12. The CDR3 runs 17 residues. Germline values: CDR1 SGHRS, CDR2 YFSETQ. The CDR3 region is CASSPDSSGQGTDTQYF. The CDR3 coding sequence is TGCGCCAGCAGTCCGGACTCATCGGGACAGGGCACAGATACGCAGTATTTT.

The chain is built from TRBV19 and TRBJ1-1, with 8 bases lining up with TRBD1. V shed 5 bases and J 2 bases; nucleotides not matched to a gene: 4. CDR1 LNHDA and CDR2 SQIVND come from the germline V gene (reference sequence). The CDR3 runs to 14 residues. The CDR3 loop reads CASSEGQGNTEAFF. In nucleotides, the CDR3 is TGTGCCAGTAGTGAAGGACAGGGTAACACTGAAGCTTTCTTT. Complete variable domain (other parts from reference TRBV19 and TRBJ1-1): DGGITQSPKYLFRKEGQNVTLSCEQNLNHDAMYWYRQDPGQGLRLIYYSQIVNDFQKGDIAEGYSVSREKKESFPLTVTSAQKNPTAFYLCASSEGQGNTEAFFGQGTRLTVV.